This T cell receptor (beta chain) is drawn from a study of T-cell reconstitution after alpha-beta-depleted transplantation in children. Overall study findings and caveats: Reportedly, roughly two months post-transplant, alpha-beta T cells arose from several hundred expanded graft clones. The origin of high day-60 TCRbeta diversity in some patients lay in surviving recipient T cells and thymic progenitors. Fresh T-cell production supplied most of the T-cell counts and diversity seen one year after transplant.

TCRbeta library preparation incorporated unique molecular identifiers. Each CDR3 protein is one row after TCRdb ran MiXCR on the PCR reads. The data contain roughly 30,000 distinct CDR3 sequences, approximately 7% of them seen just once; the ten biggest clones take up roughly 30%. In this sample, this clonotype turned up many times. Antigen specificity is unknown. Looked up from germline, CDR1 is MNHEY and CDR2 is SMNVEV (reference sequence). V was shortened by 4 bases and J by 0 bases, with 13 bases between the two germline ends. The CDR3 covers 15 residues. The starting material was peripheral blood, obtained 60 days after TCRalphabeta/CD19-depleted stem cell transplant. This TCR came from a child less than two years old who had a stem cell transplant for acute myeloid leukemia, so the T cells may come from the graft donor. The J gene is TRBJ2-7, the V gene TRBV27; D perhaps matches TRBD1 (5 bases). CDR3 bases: TGTGCCAGCAGTTCCCTGGGGCGGACCTCCTACGAGCAGTACTTC. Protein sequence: CASSSLGRTSYEQYF.